This T cell receptor (beta chain) was recorded in a study of shared clonotypes between healthy human individuals. On the study more broadly: The donor group consisted of two women and three men, aged 18 to 49.

CDR1 is SGHRS, CDR2 YFSETQ, per germline. CDR3 length: 14 residues. V shed 2 bases, J shed 2 bases, and the junction held 2 bases outside the gene matches. Original processing methods: Junction-only immunoSEQ sequences carried no quality scores, so filtering differed. Data came from immunoSEQ multiplex PCR; TCRdb stores just in-frame clones and leaves some out. For V, J and clone size, that table is used; D and trimming come from the DNA. Of over 2 million clones listed, approximately 94% are singletons. The naive CD8 population came from CD45RO-negative cells selected for CCR7, without terminally differentiated effector memory CD45RA+ cells. This clone was recorded a few times. Other nucleotide sequences from this sample produce the same CDR3.

The sequence was obtained from a young man in good health. The sequencing input was naive CD8+ T cells sorted from blood. The chain recombines TRBV5-1 with TRBJ2-7; TRBD1 matches at 9 bases. CDR3 sequence reads: CASSFRTGAYEQYF. CDR3 bases: TGCGCCAGCAGCTTTAGGACAGGGGCCTACGAGCAGTACTTC.